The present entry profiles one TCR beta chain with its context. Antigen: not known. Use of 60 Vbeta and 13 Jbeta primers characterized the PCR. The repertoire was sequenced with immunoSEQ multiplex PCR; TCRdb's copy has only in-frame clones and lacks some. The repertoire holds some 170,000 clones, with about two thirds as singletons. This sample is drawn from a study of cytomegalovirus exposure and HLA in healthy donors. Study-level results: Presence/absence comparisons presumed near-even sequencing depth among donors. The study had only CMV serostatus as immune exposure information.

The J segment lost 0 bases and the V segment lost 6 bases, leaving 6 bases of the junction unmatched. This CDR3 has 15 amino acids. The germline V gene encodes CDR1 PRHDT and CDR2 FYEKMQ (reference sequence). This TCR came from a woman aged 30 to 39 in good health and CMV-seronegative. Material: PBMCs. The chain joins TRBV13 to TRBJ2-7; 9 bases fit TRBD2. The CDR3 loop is CASSPTSGRSYEQYF. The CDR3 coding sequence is TGTGCCAGCAGTCCTACTAGCGGGCGCTCCTACGAGCAGTACTTC.